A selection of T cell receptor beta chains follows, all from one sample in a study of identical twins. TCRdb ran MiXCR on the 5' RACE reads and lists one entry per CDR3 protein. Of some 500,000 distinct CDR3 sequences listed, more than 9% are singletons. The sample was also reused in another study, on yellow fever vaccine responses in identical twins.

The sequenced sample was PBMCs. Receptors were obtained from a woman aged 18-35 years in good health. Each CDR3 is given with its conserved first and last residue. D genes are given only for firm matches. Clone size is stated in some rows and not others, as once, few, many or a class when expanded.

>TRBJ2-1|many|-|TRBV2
CASSGVTLDGEQFF
TGTGCCAGCAGTGGGGTGACCTTGGACGGTGAGCAGTTCTTC
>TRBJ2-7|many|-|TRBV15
CATSRDRQGSYEQYF
TGTGCCACCAGCAGAGATCGTCAGGGGTCCTACGAGCAGTACTTC
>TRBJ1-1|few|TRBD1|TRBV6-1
CAIPPRTGGTEAFF
TGTGCCATCCCCCCTCGGACAGGGGGGACTGAAGCTTTCTTT
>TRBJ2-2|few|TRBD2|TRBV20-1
CSARVRLGRLAGATGELFF
TGCAGTGCTAGAGTCCGTTTGGGACGACTAGCGGGAGCCACCGGGGAGCTGTTTTTT
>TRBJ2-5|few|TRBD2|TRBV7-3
CASSLNPAGGQETQYF
TGTGCCAGCAGCTTAAATCCAGCGGGGGGCCAAGAGACCCAGTACTTC
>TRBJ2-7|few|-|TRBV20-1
CSARSYSYEQYF
TGCAGTGCTAGGAGCTACTCCTACGAGCAGTACTTC
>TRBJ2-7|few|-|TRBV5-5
CASSLRGGSGSYEQYF
TGTGCCAGCAGCTTGAGGGGGGGGAGCGGGTCCTACGAGCAGTACTTC
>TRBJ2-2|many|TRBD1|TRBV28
CASSTQGTGELFF
TGTGCCAGCAGTACACAGGGGACCGGGGAGCTGTTTTTT
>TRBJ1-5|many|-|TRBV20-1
CSARDRGQIMNQPQHF
TGCAGTGCTAGAGATAGAGGACAGATAATGAATCAGCCCCAGCATTTT
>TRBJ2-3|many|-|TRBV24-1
CATSGTGDTDTQYF
TGTGCCACCAGTGGAACTGGGGATACGGATACGCAGTATTTT
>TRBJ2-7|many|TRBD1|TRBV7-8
CASSLPGQVSYEQYF
TGTGCCAGCAGCTTACCCGGACAGGTCTCCTACGAGCAGTACTTC
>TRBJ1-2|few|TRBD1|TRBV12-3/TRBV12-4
CASSRQGRTGYTF
TGTGCCAGCAGTCGACAGGGAAGGACTGGCTACACCTTC
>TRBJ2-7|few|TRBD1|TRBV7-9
CASSHRGSSYEQYF
TGTGCCAGCAGCCACAGGGGGAGCTCCTACGAGCAGTACTTC
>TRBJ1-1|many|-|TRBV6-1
CASRVTEAFF
TGTGCCAGCAGGGTCACTGAAGCTTTCTTT
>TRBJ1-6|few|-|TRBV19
CASSMGTGRNNSPLHF
TGTGCCAGTAGTATGGGAACAGGACGGAATAATTCACCCCTCCACTTT
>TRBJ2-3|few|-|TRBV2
CASRSPEVSSTDTQYF
TGTGCCAGCAGATCCCCGGAGGTATCTAGCACAGATACGCAGTATTTT
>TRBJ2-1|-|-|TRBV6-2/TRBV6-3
CASSSLGTDDNEQFF
TGTGCCAGCAGTTCCCTCGGGACCGACGACAATGAGCAGTTCTTC
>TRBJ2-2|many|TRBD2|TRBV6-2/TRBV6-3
CASSYPAGRAGELFF
TGTGCCAGCAGTTATCCAGCGGGAAGGGCCGGGGAGCTGTTTTTT
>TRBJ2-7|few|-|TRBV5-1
CASSQIPRGGPFDEQYF
TGCGCCAGCAGCCAGATACCAAGGGGGGGCCCTTTCGACGAGCAGTACTTC
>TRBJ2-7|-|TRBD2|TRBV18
CASRPGLAGGPSYEQYF
TGTGCCAGCCGGCCCGGACTAGCGGGGGGGCCCTCCTACGAGCAGTACTTC
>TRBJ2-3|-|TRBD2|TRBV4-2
CASSPTSGSLPYPTQYF
TGTGCCAGCAGCCCTACTAGCGGGAGCCTCCCATATCCTACGCAGTATTTT
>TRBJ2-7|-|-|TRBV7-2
CASSFRQSYEQYF
TGTGCCAGCAGCTTCAGACAGTCCTACGAGCAGTACTTC
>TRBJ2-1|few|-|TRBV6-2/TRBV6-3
CASSYSRSGSYNEQFF
TGTGCCAGCAGTTACTCAAGGAGCGGCTCCTACAATGAGCAGTTCTTC
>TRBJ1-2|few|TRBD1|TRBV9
CASSFQTGVNYGYTF
TGTGCCAGCAGCTTTCAGACAGGGGTAAACTATGGCTACACCTTC
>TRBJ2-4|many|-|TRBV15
CATSRDRRGNIQYF
TGTGCCACCAGCAGAGATCGACGAGGGAACATTCAGTACTTC
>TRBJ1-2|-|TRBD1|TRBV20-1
CSARGLGGDYGYTF
TGCAGTGCTAGAGGGTTAGGGGGCGACTATGGCTACACCTTC
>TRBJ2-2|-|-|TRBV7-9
CASSLARLVTGELFF
TGTGCCAGCAGCTTAGCCAGATTGGTTACCGGGGAGCTGTTTTTT
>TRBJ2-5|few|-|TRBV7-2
CASSFGTPLETQYF
TGTGCCAGCAGCTTCGGGACCCCCCTGGAGACCCAGTACTTC
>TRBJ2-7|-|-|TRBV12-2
CASRLVQGAINEQYF
TGTGCAAGTCGCTTAGTACAGGGGGCAATCAACGAGCAGTACTTC
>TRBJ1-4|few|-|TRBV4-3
CASSQAPGGISNEKLFF
TGCGCCAGCAGCCAAGCCCCCGGGGGCATATCTAATGAAAAACTGTTTTTT
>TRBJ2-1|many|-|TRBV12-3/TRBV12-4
CASSGGQGLTYNEQFF
TGTGCCAGCAGTGGGGGGCAGGGCCTCACCTACAATGAGCAGTTCTTC
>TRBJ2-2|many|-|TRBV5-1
CASSRGTSERNTGELFF
TGCGCCAGCAGCAGAGGGACTTCCGAGCGTAACACCGGGGAGCTGTTTTTT
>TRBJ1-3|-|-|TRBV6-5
CASSLGQGGSGNTIYF
TGTGCCAGCAGTTTGGGGCAGGGAGGTTCTGGAAACACCATATATTTT
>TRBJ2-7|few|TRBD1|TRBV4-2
CASSRTGDVSYEQYF
TGTGCCAGCAGCCGAACAGGGGACGTTTCCTACGAGCAGTACTTC